The text below deals with one T cell receptor beta chain. The source of the sample is a study of T cell responses to AZD1222 COVID-19 vaccine. Produced via immunoSEQ multiplex PCR; TCRdb's table is partial and in-frame only. The profile shows tens of thousands of clones, roughly 88% of them singletons. Germline loops: CDR1 MNHEY, CDR2 SVGAGI. V was trimmed by 3 bases and J by 4 bases, leaving 15 bases between them. The CDR3 is 15 residues long. The sequence came from an adult in good health. The source material was peripheral blood, sampled on day 0 of MenACWY control vaccination. The genes are TRBV6-5 and TRBJ1-2; TRBD1 is a possible D gene (5 bases). The CDR3 coding sequence is TGTGCCAGCAGTTATCCCAAAGGGACCTTCTATGGCTACACCTTC. Translated, it gives CASSYPKGTFYGYTF.